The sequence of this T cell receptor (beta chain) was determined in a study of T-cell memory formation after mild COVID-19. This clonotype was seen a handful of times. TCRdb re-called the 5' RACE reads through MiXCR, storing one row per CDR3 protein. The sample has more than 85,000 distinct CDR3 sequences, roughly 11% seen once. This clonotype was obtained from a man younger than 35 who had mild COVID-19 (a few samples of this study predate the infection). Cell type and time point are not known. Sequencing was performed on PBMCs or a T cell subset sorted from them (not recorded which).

The CDR3 is CASSLGRGTYEQYF. In nucleotides, the CDR3 is TGTGCCAGCAGCTTAGGGAGGGGGACCTACGAGCAGTACTTC. V gene TRBV7-6 combines with J gene TRBJ2-7; either TRBD1 or TRBD2 may fit D (6 bases each). V was cut by 1 base and J by 2 bases, with 9 bases left in between. The CDR3 spans 14 residues. Germline V gene lookup returns CDR1 SGHVS and CDR2 FNYEAQ.